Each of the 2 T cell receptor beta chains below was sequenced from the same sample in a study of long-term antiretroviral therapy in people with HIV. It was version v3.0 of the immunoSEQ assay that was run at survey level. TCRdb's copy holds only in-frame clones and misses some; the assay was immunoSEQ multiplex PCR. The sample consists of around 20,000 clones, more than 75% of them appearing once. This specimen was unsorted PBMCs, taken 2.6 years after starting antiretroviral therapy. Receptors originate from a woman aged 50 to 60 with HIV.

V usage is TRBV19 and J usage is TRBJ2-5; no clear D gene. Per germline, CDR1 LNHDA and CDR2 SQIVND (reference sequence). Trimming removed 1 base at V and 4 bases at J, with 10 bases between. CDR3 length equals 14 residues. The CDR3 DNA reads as TGTGCCAGTAGTATAGGTCCAGCAGCAGAGACCCAGTACTTC. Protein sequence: CASSIGPAAETQYF.

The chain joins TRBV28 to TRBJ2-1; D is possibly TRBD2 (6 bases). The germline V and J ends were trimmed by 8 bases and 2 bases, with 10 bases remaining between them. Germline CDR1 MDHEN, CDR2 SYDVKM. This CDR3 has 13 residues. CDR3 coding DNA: TGTGCCAGCGGGAGCGGGCCCTACAATGAGCAGTTCTTC. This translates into CASGSGPYNEQFF.